The clone carrying this T cell receptor beta chain was counted between two and nine times. Produced via immunoSEQ multiplex PCR; TCRdb's table is partial and in-frame only. The sample gives around 700,000 clones, around 78% of which show up once; roughly 2% is in the top ten. This entry comes from a study of shared clonotypes between healthy human individuals. The TCR was taken from a woman aged 30 to 39 in good health. The sample comprised memory CD4+ T cells sorted from blood. The subset: CD45RA-negative fraction.

The CDR3 coding sequence is TGTGCCTGGAGTGTACTGCCAGACACTGAAGCTTTCTTT. Translation: CAWSVLPDTEAFF. The V and J genes are TRBV30 and TRBJ1-1; D gene unclear. This CDR3 comprises 13 residues. V dropped 0 bases and J dropped 3 bases, with 8 bases sitting between them. The V gene's germline CDR1 is GTSNPN and CDR2 SVGIG (reference sequence). Variable domain in full (rest from reference TRBV30 and TRBJ1-1): SQTIHQWPATLVQPVGSPLSLECTVEGTSNPNLYWYRQAAGRGLQLLFYSVGIGQISSEVPQNLSASRPQDRQFILSSKKLLLSDSGFYLCAWSVLPDTEAFFGQGTRLTVV.